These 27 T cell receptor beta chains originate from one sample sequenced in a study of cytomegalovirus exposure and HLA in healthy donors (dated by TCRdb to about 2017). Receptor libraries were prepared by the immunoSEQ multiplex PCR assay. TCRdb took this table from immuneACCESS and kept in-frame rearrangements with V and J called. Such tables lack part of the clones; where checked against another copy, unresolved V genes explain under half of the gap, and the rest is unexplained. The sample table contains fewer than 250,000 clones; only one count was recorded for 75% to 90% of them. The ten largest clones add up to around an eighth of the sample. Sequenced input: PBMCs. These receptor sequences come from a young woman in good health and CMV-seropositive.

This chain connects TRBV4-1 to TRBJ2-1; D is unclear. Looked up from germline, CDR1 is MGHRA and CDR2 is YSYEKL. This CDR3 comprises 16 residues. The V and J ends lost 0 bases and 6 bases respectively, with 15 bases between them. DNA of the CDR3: TGCGCCAGCAGCCAAGATCTTCTTAGTTCTCGCAATGAGCAGTTCTTC. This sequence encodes CASSQDLLSSRNEQFF.

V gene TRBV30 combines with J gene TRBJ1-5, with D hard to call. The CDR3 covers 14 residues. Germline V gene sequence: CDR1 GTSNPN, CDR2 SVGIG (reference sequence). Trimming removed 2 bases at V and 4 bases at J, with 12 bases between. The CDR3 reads CAWSPSGLNQPQHF. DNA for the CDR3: TGTGCCTGGAGTCCATCAGGCTTGAATCAGCCCCAGCATTTT.

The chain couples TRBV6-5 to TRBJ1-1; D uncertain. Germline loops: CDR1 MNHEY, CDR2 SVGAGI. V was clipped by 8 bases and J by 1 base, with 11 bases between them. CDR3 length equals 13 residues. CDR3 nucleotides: TGTGCCAGCCTAAGGGAGGCGAACACTGAAGCTTTCTTT. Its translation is CASLREANTEAFF.

CDR3 in amino acids: CASSSRLAGGPGRNEQFF. CDR3 DNA sequence: TGTGCCAGCAGCTCCCGACTAGCGGGAGGGCCGGGACGTAATGAGCAGTTCTTC. V usage is TRBV7-2 and J usage is TRBJ2-1; 14 nucleotides align to TRBD2. The ends lost 4 bases at V and 7 bases at J; junction bases unmatched: 12. CDR3 size: 18 residues. Germline CDR1 is SGHTA and CDR2 is FQGNSA.

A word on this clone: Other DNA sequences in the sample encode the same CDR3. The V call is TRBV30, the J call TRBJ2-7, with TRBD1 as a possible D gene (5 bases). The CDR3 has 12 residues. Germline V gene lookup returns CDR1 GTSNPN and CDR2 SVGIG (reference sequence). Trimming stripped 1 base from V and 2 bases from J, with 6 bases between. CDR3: CAWSDRTYEQYF. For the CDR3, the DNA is TGTGCCTGGAGTGACAGGACCTACGAGCAGTACTTC.

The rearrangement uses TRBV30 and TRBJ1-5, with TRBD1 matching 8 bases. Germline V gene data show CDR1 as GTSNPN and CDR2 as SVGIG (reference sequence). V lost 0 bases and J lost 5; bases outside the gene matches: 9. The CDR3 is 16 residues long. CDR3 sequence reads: CAWSVQGMTGDQPQHF. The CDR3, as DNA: TGTGCCTGGAGTGTACAGGGGATGACAGGGGATCAGCCCCAGCATTTT.

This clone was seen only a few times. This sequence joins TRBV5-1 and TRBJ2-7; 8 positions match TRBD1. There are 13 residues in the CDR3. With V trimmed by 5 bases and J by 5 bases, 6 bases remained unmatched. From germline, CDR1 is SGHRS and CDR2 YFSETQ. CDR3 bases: TGCGCCAGCAGATATGGACAGGGAGACGAGCAGTACTTC. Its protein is CASRYGQGDEQYF.

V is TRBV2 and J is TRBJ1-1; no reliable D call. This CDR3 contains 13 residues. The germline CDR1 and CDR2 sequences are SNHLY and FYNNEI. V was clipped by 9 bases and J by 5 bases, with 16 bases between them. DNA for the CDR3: TGTGCCAGTCGGAAGAAGGACTTTACTGAAGCTTTCTTT. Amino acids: CASRKKDFTEAFF.

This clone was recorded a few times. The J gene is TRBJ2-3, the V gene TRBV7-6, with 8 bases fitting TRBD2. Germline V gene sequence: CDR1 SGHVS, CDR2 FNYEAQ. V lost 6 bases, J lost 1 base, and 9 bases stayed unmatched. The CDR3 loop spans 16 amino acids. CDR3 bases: TGTGCCAGCAGATCCACAGCGGGAGCGGGCACAGATACGCAGTATTTT. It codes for CASRSTAGAGTDTQYF.

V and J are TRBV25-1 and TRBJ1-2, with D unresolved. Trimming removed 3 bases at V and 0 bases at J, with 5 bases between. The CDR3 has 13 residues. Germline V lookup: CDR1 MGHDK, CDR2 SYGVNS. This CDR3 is CASSDSTNYGYTF. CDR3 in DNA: TGTGCCAGCAGTGACAGTACTAACTATGGCTACACCTTC.

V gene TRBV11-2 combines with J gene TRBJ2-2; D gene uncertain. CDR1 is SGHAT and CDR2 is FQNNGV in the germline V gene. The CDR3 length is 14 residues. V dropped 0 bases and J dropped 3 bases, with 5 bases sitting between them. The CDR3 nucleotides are TGTGCCAGCAGCTTAGATGGGCACACCGGGGAGCTGTTTTTT. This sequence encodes CASSLDGHTGELFF.

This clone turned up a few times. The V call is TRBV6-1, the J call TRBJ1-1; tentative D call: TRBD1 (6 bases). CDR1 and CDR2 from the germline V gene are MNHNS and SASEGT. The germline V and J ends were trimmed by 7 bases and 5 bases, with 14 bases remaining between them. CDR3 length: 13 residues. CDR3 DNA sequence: TGTGCCAGCATACCCAATCAGGGGACTGAAGCTTTCTTT. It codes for CASIPNQGTEAFF.

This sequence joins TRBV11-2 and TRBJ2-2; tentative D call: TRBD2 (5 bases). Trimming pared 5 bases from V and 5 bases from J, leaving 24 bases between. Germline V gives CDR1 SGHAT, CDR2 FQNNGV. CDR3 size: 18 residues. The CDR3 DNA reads TGTGCCAGCAGCGTAATAGTCCGGGCCAAAGGGAGAACCGGGGAGCTGTTTTTT. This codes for CASSVIVRAKGRTGELFF. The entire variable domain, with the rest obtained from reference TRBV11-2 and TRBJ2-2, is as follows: EAGVAQSPRYKIIEKRQSVAFWCNPISGHATLYWYQQILGQGPKLLIQFQNNGVVDDSQLPKDRFSAERLKGVDSTLKIQPAKLEDSAVYLCASSVIVRAKGRTGELFFGEGSRLTVL.

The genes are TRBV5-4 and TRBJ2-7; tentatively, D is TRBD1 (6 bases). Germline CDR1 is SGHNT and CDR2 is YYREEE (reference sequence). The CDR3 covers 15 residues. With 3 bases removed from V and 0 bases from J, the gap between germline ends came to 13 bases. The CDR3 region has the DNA TGTGCCAGCAGCTATGGCAGGGGCAGCTCCTACGAGCAGTACTTC. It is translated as CASSYGRGSSYEQYF. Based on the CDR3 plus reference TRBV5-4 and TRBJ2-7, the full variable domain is ETGVTQSPTHLIKTRGQQVTLRCSSQSGHNTVSWYQQALGQGPQFIFQYYREEENGRGNFPPRFSGLQFPNYSSELNVNALELDDSALYLCASSYGRGSSYEQYFGPGTRLTVT.

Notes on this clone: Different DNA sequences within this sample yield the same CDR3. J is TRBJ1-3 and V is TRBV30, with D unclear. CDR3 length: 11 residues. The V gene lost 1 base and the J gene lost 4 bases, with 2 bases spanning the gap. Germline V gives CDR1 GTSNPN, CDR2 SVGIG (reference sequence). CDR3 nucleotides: TGTGCCTGGAGTGGAGGAAACACCATATATTTT. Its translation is CAWSGGNTIYF.

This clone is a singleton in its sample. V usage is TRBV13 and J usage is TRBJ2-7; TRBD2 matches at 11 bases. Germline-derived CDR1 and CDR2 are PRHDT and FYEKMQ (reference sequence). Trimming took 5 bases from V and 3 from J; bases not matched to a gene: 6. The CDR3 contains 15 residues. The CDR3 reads CASSGSGTSGYEQYF. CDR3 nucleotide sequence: TGTGCCAGCAGCGGGTCCGGGACTAGCGGCTACGAGCAGTACTTC.

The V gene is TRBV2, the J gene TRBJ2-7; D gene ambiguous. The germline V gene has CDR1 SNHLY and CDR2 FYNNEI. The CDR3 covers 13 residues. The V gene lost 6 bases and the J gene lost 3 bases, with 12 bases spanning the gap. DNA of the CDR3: TGTGCCAGCAGGGACGACCGGGTCTACGAGCAGTACTTC. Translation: CASRDDRVYEQYF.

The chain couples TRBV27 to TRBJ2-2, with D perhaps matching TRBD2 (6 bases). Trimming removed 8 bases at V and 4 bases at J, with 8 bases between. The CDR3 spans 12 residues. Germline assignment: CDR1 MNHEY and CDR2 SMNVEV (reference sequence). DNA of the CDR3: TGTGCCAGCCAGCGGGTCACCGGGGAGCTGTTTTTT. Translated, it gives CASQRVTGELFF.

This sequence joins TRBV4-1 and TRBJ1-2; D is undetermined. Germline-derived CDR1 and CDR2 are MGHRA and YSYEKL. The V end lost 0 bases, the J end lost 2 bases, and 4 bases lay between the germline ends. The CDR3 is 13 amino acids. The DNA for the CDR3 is TGCGCCAGCAGCCAAGAGCTAAACTATGGCTACACCTTC. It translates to CASSQELNYGYTF.

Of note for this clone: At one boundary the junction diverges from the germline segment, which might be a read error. The CDR3 region has the DNA TGTGCCAGCAGTTTAATGGGACAGGGGGAGCTCTTT. Amino acids: CASSLMGQGELF. V and J are TRBV28 and TRBJ1-1; 11 nucleotides align to TRBD1. The germline V gene has CDR1 MDHEN and CDR2 SYDVKM. CDR3 length: 12 residues. The variable domain in full, completed from reference TRBV28 and TRBJ1-1, reads DVKVTQSSRYLVKRTGEKVFLECVQDMDHENMFWYRQDPGLGLRLIYFSYDVKMKEKGDIPEGYSVSREKKERFSLILESASTNQTSMYLCASSLMGQGELFGQGTRLTVV.

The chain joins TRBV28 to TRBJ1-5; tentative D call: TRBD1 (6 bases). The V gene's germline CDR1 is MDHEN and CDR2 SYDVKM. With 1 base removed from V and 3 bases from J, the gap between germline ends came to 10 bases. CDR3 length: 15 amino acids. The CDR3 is CASSLSGAANQPQHF. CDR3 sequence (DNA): TGTGCCAGCAGTTTATCGGGGGCCGCCAATCAGCCCCAGCATTTT.

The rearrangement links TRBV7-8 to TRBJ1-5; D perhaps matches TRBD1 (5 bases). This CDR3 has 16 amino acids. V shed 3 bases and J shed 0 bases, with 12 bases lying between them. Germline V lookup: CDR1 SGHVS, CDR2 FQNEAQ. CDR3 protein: CASSLEGLLSNQPQHF. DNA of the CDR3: TGTGCCAGCAGCTTGGAGGGACTCCTTAGCAATCAGCCCCAGCATTTT.

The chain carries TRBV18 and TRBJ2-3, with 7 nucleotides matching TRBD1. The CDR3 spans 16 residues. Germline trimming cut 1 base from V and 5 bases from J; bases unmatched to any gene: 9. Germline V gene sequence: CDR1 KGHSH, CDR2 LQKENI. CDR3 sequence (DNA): TGTGCCAGCTCACCACAAGCAGGGGGTTTCAGAGATACGCAGTATTTT. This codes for CASSPQAGGFRDTQYF.

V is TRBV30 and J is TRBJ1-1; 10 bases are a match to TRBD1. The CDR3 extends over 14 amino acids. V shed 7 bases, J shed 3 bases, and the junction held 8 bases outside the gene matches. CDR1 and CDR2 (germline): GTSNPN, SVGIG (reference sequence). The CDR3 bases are TGTGCCTTAGGACAGGGGGGTTTTGACACTGAAGCTTTCTTT. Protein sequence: CALGQGGFDTEAFF.

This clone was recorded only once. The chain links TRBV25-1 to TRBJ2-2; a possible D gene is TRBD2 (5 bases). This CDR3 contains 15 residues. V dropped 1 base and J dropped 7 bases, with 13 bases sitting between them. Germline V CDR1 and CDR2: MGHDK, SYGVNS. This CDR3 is CASSEWADEGGELFF. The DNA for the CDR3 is TGTGCCAGCAGTGAATGGGCAGACGAGGGCGGGGAGCTGTTTTTT.

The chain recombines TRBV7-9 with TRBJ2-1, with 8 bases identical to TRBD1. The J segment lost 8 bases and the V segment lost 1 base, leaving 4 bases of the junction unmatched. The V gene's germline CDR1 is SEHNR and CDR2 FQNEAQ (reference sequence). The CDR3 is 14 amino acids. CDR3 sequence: CASSLGTGTDEQFF. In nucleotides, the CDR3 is TGTGCCAGCAGCTTAGGGACAGGGACGGATGAGCAGTTCTTC.

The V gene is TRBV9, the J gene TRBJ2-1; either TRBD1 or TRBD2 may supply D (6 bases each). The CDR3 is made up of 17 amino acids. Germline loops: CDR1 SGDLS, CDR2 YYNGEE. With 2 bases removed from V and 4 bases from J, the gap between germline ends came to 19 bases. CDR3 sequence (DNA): TGTGCCAGCAGCGTTGAAGGAGGGGGACCTTGGTACAATGAGCAGTTCTTC. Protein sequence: CASSVEGGGPWYNEQFF. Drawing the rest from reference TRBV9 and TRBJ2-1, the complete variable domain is DSGVTQTPKHLITATGQRVTLRCSPRSGDLSVYWYQQSLDQGLQFLIQYYNGEERAKGNILERFSAQQFPDLHSELNLSSLELGDSALYFCASSVEGGGPWYNEQFFGPGTRLTVL.